This T cell receptor beta chain derives from a study of Graves' ophthalmopathy and Graves' hyperthyroidism. Physicians reached a diagnosis by relying on clinical symptoms, serum thyroxine, TRAb, thyroid ultrasound and orbital computed tomography. The authors amplified TCR beta CDR3 regions from RNA transcripts. In the first round, RT-PCR was carried out with HTBI primers, and a multiplex PCR formed the second round. TCRdb re-derived calls from the multiplex PCR reads in MiXCR, one entry per CDR3 protein. The repertoire holds about 210,000 distinct CDR3 sequences, with over 25% as singletons. This clonotype occurred many times. What it recognizes is unknown. Germline CDR1 reads MDHEN; CDR2 reads SYDVKM. Deletions cut 10 bases from V and 6 bases from J, with 22 bases between. The CDR3 spans 14 residues. Study results and caveats: In blood, most expanded thyroid clonotypes above 0.001 frequency were also detected.

The chain uses TRBV28 and TRBJ2-7, with no clear D. This receptor was obtained from a man over 45 with Graves' ophthalmopathy. Sample: peripheral blood. The CDR3 protein is CAILRPGSRSEQYF. The CDR3 DNA is TGTGCCATCCTCCGCCCGGGCTCCCGGTCCGAGCAGTACTTC.